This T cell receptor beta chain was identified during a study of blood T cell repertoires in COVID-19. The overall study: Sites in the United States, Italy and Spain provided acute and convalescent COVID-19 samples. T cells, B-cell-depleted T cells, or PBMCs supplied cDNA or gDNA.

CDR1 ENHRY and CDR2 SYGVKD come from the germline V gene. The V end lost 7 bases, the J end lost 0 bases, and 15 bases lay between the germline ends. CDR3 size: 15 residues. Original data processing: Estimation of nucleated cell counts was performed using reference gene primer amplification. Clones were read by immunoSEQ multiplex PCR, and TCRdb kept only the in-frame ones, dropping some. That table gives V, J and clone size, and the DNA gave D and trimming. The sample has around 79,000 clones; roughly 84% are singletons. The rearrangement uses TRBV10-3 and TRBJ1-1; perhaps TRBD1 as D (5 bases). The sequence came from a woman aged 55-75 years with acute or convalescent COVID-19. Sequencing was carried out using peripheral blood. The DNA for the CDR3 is TGTGCCATCACCCGGGACTCTAGCTTGAACACTGAAGCTTTCTTT. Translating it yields CAITRDSSLNTEAFF.